Each of the 8 T cell receptor beta chains below was sequenced from the same sample in a study of metastatic and nonmetastatic thyroid tumors. All patients were treatment-naive before thyroid surgery. TCRdb reanalyzed the PCR reads via MiXCR. The sample lists around 65,000 clones; about 14% were seen once. Source material: blood. The receptors were sampled from a male donor with papillary thyroid cancer or a benign thyroid nodule (not recorded which). Some clones in this sample may be carry-over from other donors' samples.

This clone was picked up many times. The chain links TRBV6-6 to TRBJ2-5, with D unresolved. This CDR3 has 14 residues. Germline lookup yields CDR1 MNHNY and CDR2 SVGAGI (reference sequence). The germline V and J ends were trimmed by 2 bases and 3 bases, with 10 bases remaining between them. The CDR3 DNA reads TGTGCCAGCAGTTACGGGTCTGGCGAAGAGACCCAGTACTTC. Translated: CASSYGSGEETQYF.

This clone was detected ten times or more. CDR3 sequence reads: CASSYTTLGAPYEQYF. The CDR3, as DNA: TGTGCCAGCAGTTACACGACACTCGGAGCCCCCTACGAGCAGTACTTC. The V call is TRBV6-2 or TRBV6-3, the J call TRBJ2-7; D gene ambiguous. This CDR3 has 16 residues. V lost 2 bases, J lost 2 bases, and 16 bases lay in between. Per germline, CDR1 MNHEY and CDR2 SVGEGT.

This clone has ten or more counts. The chain employs TRBV19 and TRBJ2-7, with 7 nucleotides matching TRBD1. Trimming at V came to 5 bases and at J to 4 bases, leaving 11 bases not matched to a gene. Germline V CDR1 and CDR2: LNHDA, SQIVND (reference sequence). CDR3 length: 15 amino acids. CDR3 sequence reads: CASSSSGRGLYEQYF. The CDR3 nucleotides read TGTGCCAGTAGTTCCTCGGGCAGGGGGTTGTACGAGCAGTACTTC.

In its sample, this clone was seen many times. The chain has TRBV5-8 and TRBJ2-7; D is unclear. Germline V gene data show CDR1 as SGHTS and CDR2 as YDEGEE. The CDR3 sequence is 11 residues long. The germline V and J ends were trimmed by 4 bases and 3 bases, with 5 bases remaining between them. CDR3 nucleotide sequence: TGTGCCAGCAGCCCCGTCTACGAGCAGTACTTC. Translation: CASSPVYEQYF.

In its sample, this clone was seen a few times. This sample also contains other DNA sequences that code for the same CDR3. This rearrangement joins TRBV3-1 to TRBJ2-3; 7 bases are shared with TRBD2. The CDR3 spans 16 residues. The junction had 4 bases not matched to a gene; V was cut back by 1 base and J by 0 bases. Germline V gene data show CDR1 as LGHDT and CDR2 as YNNKEL (reference sequence). CDR3: CASSQGRGYSTDTQYF. The CDR3 DNA follows: TGTGCCAGCAGCCAAGGGCGGGGGTATAGCACAGATACGCAGTATTTT.

This clone occurred many times. The chain is built from TRBV6-6 and TRBJ2-1, with 14 bases aligning to TRBD2. From germline, CDR1 is MNHNY and CDR2 SVGAGI (reference sequence). The V gene end was trimmed by 1 base and the J gene end by 0 bases; junction bases not matched to a gene: 2. This CDR3 spans 18 amino acids. CDR3 in DNA: TGTGCCAGCAGTTACTTGGGGACTAGCGGGAGCTCCTACAATGAGCAGTTCTTC. Translating gives CASSYLGTSGSSYNEQFF.

This clone was found a few times. This likely comes from a read error, as the CDR3 has no conserved phenylalanine or tryptophan at its end. V usage is TRBV6-1 and J usage is TRBJ2-7; D unclear. The CDR3 is made up of 13 amino acids. V lost 9 bases and J 1 base, leaving 13 bases between the germline ends. Germline values: CDR1 MNHNS, CDR2 SASEGT. The CDR3 DNA is TGTGCCAGTTTGGGCCTAAATTCCTACGAGCAGTACCTC. Protein sequence: CASLGLNSYEQYL.

A note on this clone: The identical CDR3 is also encoded by other nucleotide sequences in the sample. The chain combines TRBV29-1 with TRBJ2-5; TRBD2 matches at 7 bases. In germline, CDR1 is SQVTM, CDR2 ANQGSEA. The CDR3 consists of 13 residues. Trimming cost V 4 bases and J 5 bases; bases outside gene matches: 7. For the CDR3, the DNA is TGCAGCGTTGGGCTTGCGGGGGTGGAGACCCAGTACTTC. It is translated as CSVGLAGVETQYF.